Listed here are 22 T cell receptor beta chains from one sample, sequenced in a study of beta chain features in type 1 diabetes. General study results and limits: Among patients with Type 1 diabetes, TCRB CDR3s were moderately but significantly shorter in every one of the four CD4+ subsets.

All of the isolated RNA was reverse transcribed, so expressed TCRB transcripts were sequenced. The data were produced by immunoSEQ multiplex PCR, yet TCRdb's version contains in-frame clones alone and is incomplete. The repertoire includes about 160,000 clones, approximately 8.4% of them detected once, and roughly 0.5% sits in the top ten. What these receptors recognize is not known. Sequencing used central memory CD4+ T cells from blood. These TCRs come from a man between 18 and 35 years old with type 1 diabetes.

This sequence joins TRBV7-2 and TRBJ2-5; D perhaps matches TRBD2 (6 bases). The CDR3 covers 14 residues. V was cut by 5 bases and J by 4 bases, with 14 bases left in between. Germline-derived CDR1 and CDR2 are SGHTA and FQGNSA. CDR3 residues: CASSQGKLAETQYF. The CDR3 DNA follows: TGTGCCAGCAGCCAAGGCAAACTAGCAGAGACCCAGTACTTC.

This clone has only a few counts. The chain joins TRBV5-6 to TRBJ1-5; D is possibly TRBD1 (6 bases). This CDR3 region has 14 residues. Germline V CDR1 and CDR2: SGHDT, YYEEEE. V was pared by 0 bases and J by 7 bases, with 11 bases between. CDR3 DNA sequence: TGTGCCAGCAGCTTGGGTGGGGGCGGGCAGCCCCAGCATTTT. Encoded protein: CASSLGGGGQPQHF.

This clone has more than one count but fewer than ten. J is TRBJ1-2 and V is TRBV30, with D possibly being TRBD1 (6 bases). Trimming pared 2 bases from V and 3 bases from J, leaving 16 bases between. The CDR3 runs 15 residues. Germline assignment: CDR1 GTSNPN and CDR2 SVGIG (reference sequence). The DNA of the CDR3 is TGTGCCTGGAGTTCAATCGCAGGGGAGTACTATGGCTACACCTTC. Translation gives CAWSSIAGEYYGYTF.

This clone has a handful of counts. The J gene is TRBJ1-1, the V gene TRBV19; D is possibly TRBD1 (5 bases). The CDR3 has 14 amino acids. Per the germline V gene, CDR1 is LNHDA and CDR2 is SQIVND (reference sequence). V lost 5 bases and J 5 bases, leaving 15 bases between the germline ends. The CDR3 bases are TGTGCCAGTAGTCCCCAGGGTTTCGGAACTGAAGCTTTCTTT. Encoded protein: CASSPQGFGTEAFF.

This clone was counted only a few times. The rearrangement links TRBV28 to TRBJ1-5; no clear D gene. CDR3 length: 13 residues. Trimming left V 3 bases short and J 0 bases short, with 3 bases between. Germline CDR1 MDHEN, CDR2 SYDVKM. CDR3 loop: CASSLYSNQPQHF. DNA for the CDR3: TGTGCCAGCAGTTTGTATAGCAATCAGCCCCAGCATTTT.

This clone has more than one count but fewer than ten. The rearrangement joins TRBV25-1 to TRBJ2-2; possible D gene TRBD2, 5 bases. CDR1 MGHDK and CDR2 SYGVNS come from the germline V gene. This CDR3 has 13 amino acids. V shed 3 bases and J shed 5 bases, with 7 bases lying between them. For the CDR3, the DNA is TGTGCCAGCAGTGACGGAGGAACCGGGGAGCTGTTTTTT. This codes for CASSDGGTGELFF.

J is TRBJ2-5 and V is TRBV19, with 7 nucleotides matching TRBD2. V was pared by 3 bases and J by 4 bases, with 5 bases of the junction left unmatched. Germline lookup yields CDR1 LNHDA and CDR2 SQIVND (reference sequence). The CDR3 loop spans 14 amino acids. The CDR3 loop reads CASSITGGAETQYF. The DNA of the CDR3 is TGTGCCAGTAGTATTACGGGGGGTGCAGAGACCCAGTACTTC.

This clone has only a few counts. CDR3 region: CASSLVGQGGGEQFF. The DNA of the CDR3 is TGCGCCAGCAGCTTGGTCGGGCAGGGGGGAGGTGAGCAGTTCTTC. The chain has TRBV5-1 and TRBJ2-1, with D possibly TRBD1 on 7 matching bases. This CDR3 contains 15 residues. Trimming took off 0 bases at V and 9 bases at J, with 16 bases between the two ends. In germline, CDR1 is SGHRS, CDR2 YFSETQ.

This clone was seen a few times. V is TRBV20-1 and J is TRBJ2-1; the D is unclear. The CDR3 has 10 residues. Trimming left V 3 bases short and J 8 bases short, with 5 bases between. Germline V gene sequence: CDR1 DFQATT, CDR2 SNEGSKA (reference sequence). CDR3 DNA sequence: TGCAGTGCTAGGATAGATGAGCAGTTCTTC. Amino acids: CSARIDEQFF.

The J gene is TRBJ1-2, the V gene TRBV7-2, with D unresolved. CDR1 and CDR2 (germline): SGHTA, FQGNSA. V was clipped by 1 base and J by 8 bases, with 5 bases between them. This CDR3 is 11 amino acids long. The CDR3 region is CASSLGAGYTF. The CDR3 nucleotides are TGTGCCAGCAGCTTAGGAGCCGGCTACACCTTC.

CDR3 in DNA: TGTGCCAGCGGGAGAGACAGGAGATCCAGGGAAGGCTACACCTTC. Its translation: CASGRDRRSREGYTF. This chain links TRBV27 with TRBJ1-2, with D possibly matching TRBD1 (6 bases). The V gene lost 8 bases and the J gene lost 8 bases, with 24 bases spanning the gap. The germline gives CDR1 MNHEY, CDR2 SMNVEV (reference sequence). The CDR3 has 15 amino acids.

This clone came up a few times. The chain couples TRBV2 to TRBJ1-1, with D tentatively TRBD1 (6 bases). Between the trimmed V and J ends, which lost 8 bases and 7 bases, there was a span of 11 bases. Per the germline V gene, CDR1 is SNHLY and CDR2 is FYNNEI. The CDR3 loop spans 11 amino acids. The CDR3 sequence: CASLGGVEAFF. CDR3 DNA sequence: TGTGCCAGCTTAGGGGGGGTTGAAGCTTTCTTT.

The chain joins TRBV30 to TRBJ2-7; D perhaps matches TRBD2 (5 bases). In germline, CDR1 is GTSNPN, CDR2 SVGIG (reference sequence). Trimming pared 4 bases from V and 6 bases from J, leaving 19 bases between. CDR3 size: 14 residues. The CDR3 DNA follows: TGTGCCTGGAAATGGCGGGCAGACCCTTCCGAGCAGTACTTC. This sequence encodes CAWKWRADPSEQYF. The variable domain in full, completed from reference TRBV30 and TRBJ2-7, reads SQTIHQWPATLVQPVGSPLSLECTVEGTSNPNLYWYRQAAGRGLQLLFYSVGIGQISSEVPQNLSASRPQDRQFILSSKKLLLSDSGFYLCAWKWRADPSEQYFGPGTRLTVT.

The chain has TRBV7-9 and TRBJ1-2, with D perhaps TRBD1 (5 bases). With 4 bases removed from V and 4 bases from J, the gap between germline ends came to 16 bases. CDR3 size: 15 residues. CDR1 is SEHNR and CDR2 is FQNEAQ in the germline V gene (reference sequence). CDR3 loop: CASSSNNRRIYGYTF. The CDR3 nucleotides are TGTGCCAGCAGCTCAAACAACAGGAGAATCTATGGCTACACCTTC.

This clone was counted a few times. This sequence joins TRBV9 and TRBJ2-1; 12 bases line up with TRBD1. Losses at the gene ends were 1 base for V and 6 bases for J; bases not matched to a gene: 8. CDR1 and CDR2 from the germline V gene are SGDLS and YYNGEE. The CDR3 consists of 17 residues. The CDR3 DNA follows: TGTGCCAGCAGCGTATTTCCGGGACAGGGGGCTGTCAATGAGCAGTTCTTC. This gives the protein CASSVFPGQGAVNEQFF.

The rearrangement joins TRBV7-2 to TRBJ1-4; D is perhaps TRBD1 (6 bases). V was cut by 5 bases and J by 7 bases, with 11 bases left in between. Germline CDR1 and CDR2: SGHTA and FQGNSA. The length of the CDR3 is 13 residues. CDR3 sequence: CASSGGRREKLFF. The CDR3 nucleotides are TGTGCCAGCAGCGGGGGCAGGCGTGAAAAACTGTTTTTT.

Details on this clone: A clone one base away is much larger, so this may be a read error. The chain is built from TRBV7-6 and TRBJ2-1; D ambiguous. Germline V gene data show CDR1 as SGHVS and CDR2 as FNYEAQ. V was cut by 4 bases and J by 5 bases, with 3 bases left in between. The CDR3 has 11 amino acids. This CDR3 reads CASSSDNEQFF. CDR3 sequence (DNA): TGTGCCAGCAGCTCGGACAATGAGCAGTTCTTC.

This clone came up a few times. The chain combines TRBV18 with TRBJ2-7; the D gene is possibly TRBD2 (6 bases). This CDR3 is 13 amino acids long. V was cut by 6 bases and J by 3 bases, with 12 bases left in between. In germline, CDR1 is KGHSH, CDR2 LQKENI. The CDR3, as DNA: TGTGCCAGCTCCCCAAACGGGGGCTACGAGCAGTACTTC. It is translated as CASSPNGGYEQYF.

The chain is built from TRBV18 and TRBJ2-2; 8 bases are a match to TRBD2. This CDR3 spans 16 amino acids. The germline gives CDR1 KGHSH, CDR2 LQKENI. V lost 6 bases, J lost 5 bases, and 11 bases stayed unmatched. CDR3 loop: CASSRLPGGPTGELFF. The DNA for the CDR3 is TGTGCCAGCTCTCGACTTCCGGGGGGGCCAACCGGGGAGCTGTTTTTT.

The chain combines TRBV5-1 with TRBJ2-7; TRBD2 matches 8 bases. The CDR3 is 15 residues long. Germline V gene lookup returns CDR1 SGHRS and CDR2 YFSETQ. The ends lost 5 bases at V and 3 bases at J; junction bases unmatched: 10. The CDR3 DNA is TGCGCCAGCAGTCGGGGGTCCGGGGGGGACTACGAGCAGTACTTC. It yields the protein CASSRGSGGDYEQYF.

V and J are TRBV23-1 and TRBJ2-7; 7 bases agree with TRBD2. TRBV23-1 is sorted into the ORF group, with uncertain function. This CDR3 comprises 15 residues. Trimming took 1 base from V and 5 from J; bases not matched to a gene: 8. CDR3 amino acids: CASSQYGGSTHEQYF. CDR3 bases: TGCGCCAGCAGTCAATACGGCGGGAGTACCCACGAGCAGTACTTC.

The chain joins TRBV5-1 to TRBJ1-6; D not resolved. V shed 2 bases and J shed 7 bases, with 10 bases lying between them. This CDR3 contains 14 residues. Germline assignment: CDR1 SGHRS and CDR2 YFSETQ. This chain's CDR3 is CASSFPDSNSPLHF. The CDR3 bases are TGCGCCAGCAGCTTTCCGGACTCAAATTCACCCCTCCACTTT.